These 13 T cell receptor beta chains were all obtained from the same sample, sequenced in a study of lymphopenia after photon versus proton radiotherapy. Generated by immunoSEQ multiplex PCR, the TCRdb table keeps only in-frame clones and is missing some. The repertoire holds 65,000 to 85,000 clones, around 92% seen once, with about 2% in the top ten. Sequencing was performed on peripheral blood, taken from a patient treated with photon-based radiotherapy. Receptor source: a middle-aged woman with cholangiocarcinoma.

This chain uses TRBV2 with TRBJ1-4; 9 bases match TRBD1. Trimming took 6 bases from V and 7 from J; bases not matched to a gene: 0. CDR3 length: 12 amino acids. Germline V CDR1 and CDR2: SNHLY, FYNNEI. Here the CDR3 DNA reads TGTGCCAGCAGGACAGGGGGTGAAAAACTGTTTTTT. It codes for CASRTGGEKLFF. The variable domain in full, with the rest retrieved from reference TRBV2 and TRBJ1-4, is EPEVTQTPSHQVTQMGQEVILRCVPISNHLYFYWYRQILGQKVEFLVSFYNNEISEKSEIFDDQFSVERPDGSNFTLKIRSTKLEDSAMYFCASRTGGEKLFFGSGTQLSVL.

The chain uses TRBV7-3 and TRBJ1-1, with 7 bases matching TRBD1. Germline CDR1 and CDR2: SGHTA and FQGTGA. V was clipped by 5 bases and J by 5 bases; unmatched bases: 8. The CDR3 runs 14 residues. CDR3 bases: TGTGCCAGCAGCCCCCGACAGGGTTGGACTGAAGCTTTCTTT. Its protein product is CASSPRQGWTEAFF.

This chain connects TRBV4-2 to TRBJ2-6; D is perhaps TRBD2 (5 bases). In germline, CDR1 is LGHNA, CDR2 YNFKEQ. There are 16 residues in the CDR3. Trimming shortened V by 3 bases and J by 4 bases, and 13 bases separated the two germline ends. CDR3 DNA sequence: TGTGCCAGCAGCCAGCACTCCCCGGGGGGGGCCAACGTCCTGACTTTC. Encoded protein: CASSQHSPGGANVLTF.

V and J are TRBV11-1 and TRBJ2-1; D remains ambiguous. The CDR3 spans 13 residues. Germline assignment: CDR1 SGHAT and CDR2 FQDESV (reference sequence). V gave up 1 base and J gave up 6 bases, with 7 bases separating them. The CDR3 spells CASSLVNGNEQFF. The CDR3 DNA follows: TGTGCCAGCAGCTTAGTAAACGGCAATGAGCAGTTCTTC.

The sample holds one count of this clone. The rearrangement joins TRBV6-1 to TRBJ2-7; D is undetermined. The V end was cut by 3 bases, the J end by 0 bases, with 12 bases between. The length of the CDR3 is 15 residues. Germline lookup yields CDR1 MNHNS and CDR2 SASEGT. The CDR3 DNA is TGTGCCAGCAGTGAGGTCCCTCCTAGCTCCTACGAGCAGTACTTC. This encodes CASSEVPPSSYEQYF.

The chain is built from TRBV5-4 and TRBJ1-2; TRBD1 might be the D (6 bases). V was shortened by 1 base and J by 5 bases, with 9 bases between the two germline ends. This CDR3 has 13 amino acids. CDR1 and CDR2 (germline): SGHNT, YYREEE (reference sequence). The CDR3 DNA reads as TGTGCCAGCAGCTTGACAGGGAAGTATGGCTACACCTTC. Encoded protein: CASSLTGKYGYTF.

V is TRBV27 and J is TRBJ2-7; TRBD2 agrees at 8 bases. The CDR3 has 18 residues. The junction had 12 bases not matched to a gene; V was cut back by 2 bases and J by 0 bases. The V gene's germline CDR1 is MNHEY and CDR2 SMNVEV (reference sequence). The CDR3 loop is CASSLGRLAGGYSYEQYF. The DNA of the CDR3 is TGTGCCAGCAGTTTAGGTCGGCTGGCGGGAGGATACTCCTACGAGCAGTACTTC.

This chain's CDR3 is CASSPTQGGGHNEKLFF. CDR3 nucleotides: TGTGCCAGCAGCCCAACACAGGGGGGAGGCCATAATGAAAAACTGTTTTTT. This chain connects TRBV4-2 to TRBJ1-4, with TRBD1 matching 8 bases. The germline V gene encodes CDR1 LGHNA and CDR2 YNFKEQ. V shed 4 bases and J 4 bases; nucleotides not matched to a gene: 11. This CDR3 is 17 amino acids long.

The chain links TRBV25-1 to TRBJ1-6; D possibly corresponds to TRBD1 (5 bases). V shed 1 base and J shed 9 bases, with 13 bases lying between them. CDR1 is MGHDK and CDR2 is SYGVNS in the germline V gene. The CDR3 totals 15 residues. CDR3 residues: CASSEFRGMGSPLHF. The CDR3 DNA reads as TGTGCCAGCAGTGAATTCCGGGGGATGGGTTCACCCCTCCACTTT.

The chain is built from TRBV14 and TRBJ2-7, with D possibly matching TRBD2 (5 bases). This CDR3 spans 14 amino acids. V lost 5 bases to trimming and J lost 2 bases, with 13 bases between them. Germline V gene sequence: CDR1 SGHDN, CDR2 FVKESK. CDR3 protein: CASSAPAGPYEQYF. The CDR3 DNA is TGTGCCAGCAGCGCGCCGGCGGGTCCCTACGAGCAGTACTTC.

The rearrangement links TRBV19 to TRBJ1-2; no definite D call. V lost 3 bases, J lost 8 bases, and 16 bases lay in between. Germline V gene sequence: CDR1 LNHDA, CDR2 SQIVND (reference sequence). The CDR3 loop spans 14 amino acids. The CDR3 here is CASSITALSQGYTF. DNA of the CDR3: TGTGCCAGTAGTATCACAGCCCTGAGTCAAGGCTACACCTTC.

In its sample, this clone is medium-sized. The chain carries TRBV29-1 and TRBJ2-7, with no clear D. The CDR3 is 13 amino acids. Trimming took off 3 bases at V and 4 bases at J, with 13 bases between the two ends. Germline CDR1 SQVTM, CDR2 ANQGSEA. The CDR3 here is CSVELGRGYEQYF. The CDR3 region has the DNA TGCAGCGTTGAGCTGGGTAGAGGATACGAGCAGTACTTC.

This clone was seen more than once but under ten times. The chain's CDR3 is CASSFRGPRDEQYF. The CDR3 DNA sequence: TGTGCCAGCAGTTTTAGAGGGCCCAGGGACGAGCAGTACTTC. The chain combines TRBV28 with TRBJ2-7; either TRBD1 or TRBD2 may supply D (5 bases each). The V gene's germline CDR1 is MDHEN and CDR2 SYDVKM. The CDR3 loop spans 14 amino acids. V was cut by 3 bases and J by 5 bases, with 14 bases left in between. Variable domain in full (rest from reference TRBV28 and TRBJ2-7): DVKVTQSSRYLVKRTGEKVFLECVQDMDHENMFWYRQDPGLGLRLIYFSYDVKMKEKGDIPEGYSVSREKKERFSLILESASTNQTSMYLCASSFRGPRDEQYFGPGTRLTVT.